These T cell receptor beta chains were read from a single sample in a study of shared clonotypes between healthy human individuals. Profiling relied on immunoSEQ multiplex PCR, and the TCRdb table lists in-frame clones only, not all of them. Here the sample spans approximately 2,000,000 clones, about nine tenths being singletons. Sequencing was performed on naive CD4+ T cells from PBMCs. All receptors come from a man aged 18 to 35 in good health. Some clones in this sample may be carry-over from other donors' samples. Each CDR3 is given with its conserved first and last residue. Fields, in order: D gene, V gene, clone size, J gene, CDR3 DNA, CDR3 protein. A D gene is named only where the DNA matches it firmly. Rows give clone size only sometimes, using once, few, many, or a class for an expanded clone.

D gene: .; V gene: TRBV5-1; clone size: .; J gene: TRBJ2-2; CDR3 DNA: TGCGCCAGCAGCTGGACAGAGAACACCGGGGAGCTGTTTTTT; CDR3 protein: CASSWTENTGELFF
D gene: .; V gene: TRBV25-1; clone size: .; J gene: TRBJ1-4; CDR3 DNA: TGTGCCAGCAGTGAGCCCCGGGGCATAAGTGAAAAACTGTTTTTT; CDR3 protein: CASSEPRGISEKLFF
D gene: TRBD1; V gene: TRBV28; clone size: .; J gene: TRBJ2-7; CDR3 DNA: TGTGCCAGCAGACCCCGGGACAGGGACTCCTACGAGCAGTACTTC; CDR3 protein: CASRPRDRDSYEQYF
D gene: .; V gene: TRBV5-4; clone size: .; J gene: TRBJ1-2; CDR3 DNA: TGTGCCAGCGGCGCGGGAGGCTACACCTTC; CDR3 protein: CASGAGGYTF
D gene: TRBD2; V gene: TRBV28; clone size: .; J gene: TRBJ2-5; CDR3 DNA: TGTGCCAGCACACTAGCGGGGAGAGAGACCCAGTACTTC; CDR3 protein: CASTLAGRETQYF
D gene: TRBD1; V gene: TRBV7-9; clone size: once; J gene: TRBJ1-4; CDR3 DNA: TGTGCCAGCAGCTTTAACAGGGCGACAGGGGAAAAACTGTTTTTT; CDR3 protein: CASSFNRATGEKLFF
D gene: TRBD2; V gene: TRBV2; clone size: once; J gene: TRBJ2-2; CDR3 DNA: TGTGCCAGCAGTGGGACTAGCGTTAACACCGGGGAGCTGTTTTTT; CDR3 protein: CASSGTSVNTGELFF
D gene: .; V gene: TRBV19; clone size: few; J gene: TRBJ1-5; CDR3 DNA: TGTGCCAGTAGTACCTCAATGCAGCCCCAGCATTTT; CDR3 protein: CASSTSMQPQHF
D gene: .; V gene: TRBV6-4; clone size: once; J gene: TRBJ2-7; CDR3 DNA: TGTGCCAGCAGTGGTCAGGGGGGAGGCGAGCAGTACTTC; CDR3 protein: CASSGQGGGEQYF
D gene: TRBD1; V gene: TRBV28; clone size: .; J gene: TRBJ2-5; CDR3 DNA: TGTGCCAGCAGTCAGGGGGTGAGGGGGACCCAGTACTTC; CDR3 protein: CASSQGVRGTQYF
D gene: .; V gene: TRBV11-3; clone size: .; J gene: TRBJ2-2; CDR3 DNA: TGTGCCAGCAGCTTAGATGGGGGACAGAACACCGGGGAGCTGTTTTTT; CDR3 protein: CASSLDGGQNTGELFF
D gene: .; V gene: TRBV10-1; clone size: .; J gene: TRBJ2-5; CDR3 DNA: TGCGCCAGCAGTGAGTCCATGGGTGCCGGGGAGACCCAGTACTTC; CDR3 protein: CASSESMGAGETQYF
D gene: .; V gene: TRBV2; clone size: few; J gene: TRBJ1-5; CDR3 DNA: TGTGCCAGCAACGGAAATAGCAATCAGCCCCAGCATTTT; CDR3 protein: CASNGNSNQPQHF
D gene: .; V gene: TRBV5-1; clone size: .; J gene: TRBJ1-1; CDR3 DNA: TGCGCCAGCAGCTCACAGGTTGGGGACACTGAAGCTTTCTTT; CDR3 protein: CASSSQVGDTEAFF
D gene: TRBD1; V gene: TRBV6-1; clone size: .; J gene: TRBJ2-7; CDR3 DNA: TGTGCCAGCAGTGCTGGGACAGGGTTTAAACTAACCTACGAGCAGTACTTC; CDR3 protein: CASSAGTGFKLTYEQYF
D gene: .; V gene: TRBV6-5; clone size: .; J gene: TRBJ1-1; CDR3 DNA: TGTGCCAGCAGTTATGGTGGGGAAGCTTTCTTT; CDR3 protein: CASSYGGEAFF
D gene: .; V gene: TRBV27; clone size: .; J gene: TRBJ2-2; CDR3 DNA: TGTGCCAGCAGTACAACCAACACCGGGGAGCTGTTTTTT; CDR3 protein: CASSTTNTGELFF
D gene: TRBD1; V gene: TRBV28; clone size: .; J gene: TRBJ1-4; CDR3 DNA: TGTGCCAGCAGTAGGAGGACAGGGGGGAAACTGTTTTTT; CDR3 protein: CASSRRTGGKLFF